The clone carrying this T cell receptor (beta chain) was counted between two and nine times. Its antigen is unknown. V lost 6 bases, J lost 5 bases, and 17 bases lay in between. The CDR3 is made up of 15 amino acids. This sample is drawn from a study of response to subunit inactivated influenza vaccine. Whole-study results and caveats: The authors suggested that few new T cells are recruited per seasonal influenza vaccination.

One entry per CDR3 protein results from TCRdb running MiXCR on the RT-PCR reads. In the table there are over 450,000 distinct CDR3 sequences, 10% to 15% of which are singletons. This TCR came from a man aged 45 to 65 who received an inactivated influenza vaccine. V is TRBV12-3 or TRBV12-4 and J is TRBJ2-1; the D gene is possibly TRBD2 (5 bases). Sequencing used PBMCs from blood, obtained about 40 days after vaccination. For the CDR3, the DNA is TGTGCCAGCAGAATCTCGAGCGGCAATCACAATGAGCAGTTCTTC. Translation gives CASRISSGNHNEQFF.